These 9 T cell receptor beta chains came from one sample sequenced in a study of breast tumors, draining lymph nodes, adjacent tissues. TCRdb processed the multiplex PCR reads anew with MiXCR; each CDR3 protein has one entry. The repertoire holds 180,000 or so distinct CDR3 sequences, with roughly 29% as singletons. Axillary draining lymph nodes of breast cancer patients supplied the node samples. What was sequenced was axillary lymph node tissue. Receptors originate from a female donor with breast cancer. Some clones in this sample may be carry-over from other donors' samples.

The rearrangement uses TRBV6-5 and TRBJ2-3; D assignment may be TRBD1 or TRBD2 (5 bases each). Trimming left V 7 bases short and J 2 bases short, with 13 bases between. Germline CDR1 MNHEY, CDR2 SVGAGI. The CDR3 spans 14 residues. CDR3 coding DNA: TGTGCCAGCAAACCCGGGGCCAACACAGATACGCAGTATTTT. Translated: CASKPGANTDTQYF.

The sample holds many counts of this clonotype. This chain uses TRBV11-1 with TRBJ2-5; 11 nucleotides line up with TRBD1. Trimming removed 5 bases from V and 4 bases from J; junction bases left unmatched: 12. Germline CDR1 SGHAT, CDR2 FQDESV (reference sequence). The CDR3 extends over 17 amino acids. The CDR3 DNA is TGTGCCAGCAGCGCAAACATCAGGACAGGGGGCATAGAGACCCAGTACTTC. Amino acids: CASSANIRTGGIETQYF.

This clonotype has at least ten counts. The chain uses TRBV7-9 and TRBJ2-5; D possibly corresponds to TRBD2 (5 bases). Germline-derived CDR1 and CDR2 are SEHNR and FQNEAQ (reference sequence). Trimming pared 5 bases from V and 4 bases from J, leaving 14 bases between. The CDR3 is 14 residues long. The CDR3 region is CASSPEGEGETQYF. CDR3 nucleotide sequence: TGTGCCAGCAGCCCAGAGGGCGAGGGAGAGACCCAGTACTTC.

The chain is built from TRBV20-1 and TRBJ2-5; the D call may be TRBD1 or TRBD2 (5 bases each). Germline CDR1 DFQATT, CDR2 SNEGSKA (reference sequence). The CDR3 extends over 15 amino acids. The CDR3 DNA sequence: TGCAGCTCCCTGGGACCGACCGCACGAAAAGAGGCTCAGTACTTC. Translated, it gives CSSLGPTARKEAQYF.

Comment on this clonotype: This could be a read error, since a much larger clone is one nucleotide away. The chain has TRBV6-1 and TRBJ1-2; no clear D gene. The V gene's germline CDR1 is MNHNS and CDR2 SASEGT. The CDR3 consists of 13 residues. V was cut by 8 bases and J by 7 bases, with 17 bases left in between. The CDR3 loop reads CASQIDALGGYTF. CDR3 sequence (DNA): TGTGCCAGCCAAATAGACGCATTGGGTGGCTACACCTTC.

This clonotype occurred many times. The chain employs TRBV5-5 and TRBJ1-4; 9 nucleotides align to TRBD1. This CDR3 comprises 15 residues. Germline CDR1 and CDR2: SGHKS and YYEKEE (reference sequence). V shed 4 bases, J shed 6 bases, and the junction held 7 bases outside the gene matches. The CDR3 DNA reads as TGTGCCAGCAGCCGAGGGGGACAGGGTCATGAAAAACTGTTTTTT. Residues: CASSRGGQGHEKLFF.

This clonotype was seen many times. One junction end does not reproduce the germline sequence, and a read error may be involved. The rearrangement uses TRBV7-6 and TRBJ2-5, with TRBD2 matching over 12 bases. Germline V CDR1 and CDR2: SGHVS, FNYEAQ. The CDR3 covers 17 residues. Here the CDR3 reads CASSPGLAGQLQEPQYF. The CDR3 region has the DNA TGTGCCAGCAGCCCCGGACTAGCGGGGCAACTCCAAGAGCCCCAGTACTTC.

This clonotype came up many times. The rearrangement links TRBV28 to TRBJ1-5; TRBD1 might be the D (5 bases). Germline CDR1 is MDHEN and CDR2 is SYDVKM. Trimming stripped 6 bases from V and 7 bases from J, with 19 bases between. The CDR3 is 15 amino acids. The CDR3 DNA reads TGTGCCAGCAGCCTCGGTTTGGGGTACAGGCAGCCCCAGCATTTT. The encoded protein is CASSLGLGYRQPQHF.

At least ten counts were recorded for this clonotype. The CDR3 nucleotides are TGTGCCAGCAGCTTAGTGTCCACAGGGGGCGAGCAGTACTTC. This sequence encodes CASSLVSTGGEQYF. V is TRBV13 and J is TRBJ2-7; 8 bases agree with TRBD1. With V trimmed by 1 base and J by 6 bases, 5 bases remained unmatched. The germline gives CDR1 PRHDT, CDR2 FYEKMQ (reference sequence). The CDR3 loop spans 14 amino acids.